These T cell receptor beta chains were read from a single sample in a study of tumor and adjacent non-tumor tissue in lung cancer. From the multiplex PCR reads, TCRdb called clonotypes with MiXCR, one entry per CDR3 protein. The sample shows approximately 70,000 distinct CDR3 sequences, roughly 73% of them seen only once. Specimen: lung tumor tissue. These receptors came from a man between 60 and 75 years old with non-small cell lung cancer. The CDR3 runs from the conserved cysteine through the conserved F or W. D genes are given only for firm matches.

>-|TRBJ2-3|TRBV6-2/TRBV6-3
CASSYRGPMTNTQYF
>TRBD2|TRBJ2-3|TRBV5-4
CASSTAGDNAYTRYF
>-|TRBJ1-1|TRBV29-1
CSVETARKGAFF
>-|TRBJ1-2|TRBV20-1
CSARDQETWGSYGHTF
>-|TRBJ2-3|TRBV29-1
CSVEGSGTMTDTQYF
>-|TRBJ2-2|TRBV28
CAISLIADLNTGELLF
>-|TRBJ2-4|TRBV20-1
CSARREVAENTQYF
>TRBD1|TRBJ1-1|TRBV29-1
CSAESGQWNTETFF
>-|TRBJ2-7|TRBV6-1
CANRDRRSEQYF
>-|-|TRBV20-1
CSASAELPQYF
>-|TRBJ2-1|TRBV11-1
CASSLVIGIGDNEQFF
>-|TRBJ2-7|TRBV20-1
CSAPKSGDIGEQYF
>TRBD2|TRBJ2-6|TRBV10-3
CANSEHGISGRDSGANVLSF
>-|TRBJ1-5|TRBV28
CASRSPGSNQPQHF
>TRBD1|TRBJ1-1|TRBV6-2/TRBV6-3
CDSITTGAEAFF
>TRBD1|TRBJ1-5|TRBV12-3/TRBV12-4
CASSPTGSNQPQHF
>-|TRBJ2-2|TRBV11-1
CASSYTSDTRELFF
>-|TRBJ2-7|TRBV11-3
CASSLDRGYKQYF
>-|TRBJ2-1|TRBV12-5
CASGLAPSGTEHINEQFF
>TRBD1|TRBJ1-1|TRBV6-2/TRBV6-3
CASSRDRVSEAFF
>-|TRBJ1-1|TRBV11-1
CPSSIQVNTETFF
>TRBD2|TRBJ2-5|TRBV14
CASSHWTTGGQETQYF
>TRBD2|TRBJ2-2|TRBV6-2/TRBV6-3
CPTPSGSMNTGELFF
>TRBD1|TRBJ2-5|TRBV6-5
CASSYTGGGVETQYF